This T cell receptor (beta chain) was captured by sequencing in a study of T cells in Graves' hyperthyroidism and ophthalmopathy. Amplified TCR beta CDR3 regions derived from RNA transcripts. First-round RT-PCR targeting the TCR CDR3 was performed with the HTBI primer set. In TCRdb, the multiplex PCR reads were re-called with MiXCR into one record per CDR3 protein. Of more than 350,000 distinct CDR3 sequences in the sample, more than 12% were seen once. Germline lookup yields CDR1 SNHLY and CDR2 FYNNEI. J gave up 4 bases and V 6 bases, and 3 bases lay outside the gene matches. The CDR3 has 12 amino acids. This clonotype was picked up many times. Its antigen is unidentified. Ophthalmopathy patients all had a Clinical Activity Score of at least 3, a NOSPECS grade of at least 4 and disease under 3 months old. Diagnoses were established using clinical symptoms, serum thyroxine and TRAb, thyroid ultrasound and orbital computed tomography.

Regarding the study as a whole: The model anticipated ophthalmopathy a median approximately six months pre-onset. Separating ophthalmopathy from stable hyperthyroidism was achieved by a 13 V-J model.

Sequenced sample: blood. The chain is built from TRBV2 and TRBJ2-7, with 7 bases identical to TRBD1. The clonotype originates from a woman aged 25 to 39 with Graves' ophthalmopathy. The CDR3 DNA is TGTGCCAGCAGAGGACAGGCTTACGAGCAGTACTTC. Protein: CASRGQAYEQYF.